This TCR beta chain appears in the sequencing data of a study of T cells in women clearing cervical HPV infection. The overall study: Women with histologically confirmed HPV16-related CIN3 or worse, 2 with invasive cancer, served as cases.

Sequencing used immunoSEQ multiplex PCR; TCRdb keeps in-frame clones, though not all of them. The sample has approximately 16,000 clones. Study-level findings and limits: CIN3+ cases had significantly higher TCR richness than controls; evenness did not differ.

The CDR3 has 15 residues. J was trimmed by 3 bases and V by 2 bases; bases with no gene match: 7. The V gene's germline CDR1 is DFQATT and CDR2 SNEGSKA (reference sequence). As regards this clone: Its antigen is as yet unknown. From the germline J gene comes the end of the CDR3, since the read stops 3 residues before it.

The TCR was taken from a woman between 18 and 69 years old with a cervical HPV16 infection that either progressed to CIN3+ or cleared (not recorded which). The chain recombines TRBV20-1 with TRBJ2-7; 10 bases are a match to TRBD1. The specimen sequenced was blood buffy coat. CDR3 DNA (partial): TGCAGTGCTAGACGGACGACAGGGGGCCTCTACGAG. This sequence encodes CSARRTTGGLYE. The complete CDR3 protein is CSARRTTGGLYEQYF.